These 26 T cell receptor beta chains originate from one sample sequenced in a study of CD8 T cells in ankylosing spondylitis. Study outcomes and limitations: In ankylosing spondylitis blood, a motif of seven or eight highly homologous TCR beta variants appeared characteristic.

These TCRs' antigens remain unknown. In TCRdb, the 5' RACE reads were re-called with MiXCR into one record per CDR3 protein. Of some 400,000 distinct CDR3 sequences detected, approximately 20% appear once; the ten largest clones hold about a sixth. Sequencing input: blood, either unsorted or a sorted T cell fraction (not recorded which). These receptor sequences come from a male donor with ankylosing spondylitis.

This clonotype was observed a handful of times. The chain links TRBV27 to TRBJ2-1, with 7 bases aligning to TRBD2. The CDR3 contains 19 residues. The J segment lost 0 bases and the V segment lost 5 bases, leaving 16 bases of the junction unmatched. CDR1 and CDR2 from the germline V gene are MNHEY and SMNVEV (reference sequence). The chain's CDR3 is CASSPMLGWGGGSYNEQFF. DNA of the CDR3: TGTGCCAGCAGTCCCATGCTAGGGTGGGGCGGGGGCTCCTACAATGAGCAGTTCTTC.

The chain combines TRBV2 with TRBJ2-5; unclear D gene. The length of the CDR3 is 14 residues. V dropped 2 bases and J dropped 5 bases, with 12 bases sitting between them. Germline CDR1 SNHLY, CDR2 FYNNEI. For the CDR3, the DNA is TGTGCCAGCAGTGAAAAACTCTATAGGGAGACCCAGTACTTC. Its translation: CASSEKLYRETQYF. The variable domain in full, completed from reference TRBV2 and TRBJ2-5, reads EPEVTQTPSHQVTQMGQEVILRCVPISNHLYFYWYRQILGQKVEFLVSFYNNEISEKSEIFDDQFSVERPDGSNFTLKIRSTKLEDSAMYFCASSEKLYRETQYFGPGTRLLVL.

The genes are TRBV20-1 and TRBJ1-2, with 8 bases fitting TRBD1. The V and J ends lost 5 bases and 2 bases, in that order; junction bases with no gene match: 4. The CDR3 covers 13 residues. Germline assignment: CDR1 DFQATT and CDR2 SNEGSKA (reference sequence). As DNA, the CDR3 is TGCAGTGCTGCCAGGGGGCGAAACTATGGCTACACCTTC. Its translation is CSAARGRNYGYTF.

This clonotype was seen a handful of times. The genes are TRBV28 and TRBJ2-2; 8 bases are shared with TRBD2. The germline CDR1 and CDR2 sequences are MDHEN and SYDVKM. With 6 bases clipped from V and 0 bases from J, the junction kept 6 bases outside the gene matches. The CDR3 totals 16 residues. The CDR3 sequence: CASSVSGSANTGELFF. The CDR3 region has the DNA TGTGCCAGCAGCGTAAGCGGGAGTGCGAACACCGGGGAGCTGTTTTTT.

The gene calls are TRBV5-1 and TRBJ2-5, with D uncertain. The CDR3 is 13 amino acids. CDR1 is SGHRS and CDR2 is YFSETQ in the germline V gene. V shed 3 bases and J shed 5 bases, with 11 bases lying between them. Here the CDR3 reads CASSSVVDETQYF. As DNA, the CDR3 is TGCGCCAGCAGCTCCGTGGTTGATGAGACCCAGTACTTC. Full variable domain (remainder filled in from reference TRBV5-1 and TRBJ2-5): KAGVTQTPRYLIKTRGQQVTLSCSPISGHRSVSWYQQTPGQGLQFLFEYFSETQRNKGNFPGRFSGRQFSNSRSEMNVSTLELGDSALYLCASSSVVDETQYFGPGTRLLVL.

The chain carries TRBV6-1 and TRBJ2-1; 15 bases are a match to TRBD2. Germline trimming cut 5 bases from V and 1 base from J; bases unmatched to any gene: 6. Germline CDR1 is MNHNS and CDR2 is SASEGT. The CDR3 contains 18 residues. CDR3 residues: CASSTGLAGGPSYNEQFF. The CDR3 DNA sequence: TGTGCCAGCAGTACGGGACTAGCGGGAGGTCCATCCTACAATGAGCAGTTCTTC.

This clonotype was detected only a few times. The chain is built from TRBV5-1 and TRBJ2-2; 7 bases are shared with TRBD1. Germline V gene data show CDR1 as SGHRS and CDR2 as YFSETQ. Trimming removed 3 bases from V and 4 bases from J; junction bases left unmatched: 6. The CDR3 is 15 amino acids. In DNA, the CDR3 is TGCGCCAGCAGCTCCGACAGGGTGAGCACCGGGGAGCTGTTTTTT. The encoded protein is CASSSDRVSTGELFF.

As regards this clonotype: At one end, the junction sequence differs from germline, possibly due to a read error. The rearrangement uses TRBV6-6 and TRBJ2-1; 10 nucleotides align to TRBD2. Germline V gene sequence: CDR1 MNHNY, CDR2 SVGAGI (reference sequence). This CDR3 has 13 amino acids. In DNA form, the CDR3 reads TGTGCCAGCAGTTACTCGAGTCGGACTAGCGGCCTCTTC. It encodes CASSYSSRTSGLF.

This clonotype showed up many times. This chain joins TRBV7-9 and TRBJ1-2; maybe TRBD1 (5 bases). Trimming took off 6 bases at V and 3 bases at J, with 8 bases between the two ends. The CDR3 is 12 residues long. Per the germline V gene, CDR1 is SEHNR and CDR2 is FQNEAQ (reference sequence). This CDR3 reads CASSTGDYGYTF. The CDR3 region has the DNA TGTGCCAGCAGTACGGGGGACTATGGCTACACCTTC.

As DNA, the CDR3 is TGTGCCAGCAGTTTCCGGACAGGGGGGAATTCACCCCTCCACTTT. Translating gives CASSFRTGGNSPLHF. The gene calls are TRBV28 and TRBJ1-6; TRBD1 matches at 10 bases. The CDR3 totals 15 residues. The germline gives CDR1 MDHEN, CDR2 SYDVKM. The junction had 3 bases not matched to a gene; V was cut back by 3 bases and J by 7 bases. The whole variable domain, filled in from reference TRBV28 and TRBJ1-6, reads DVKVTQSSRYLVKRTGEKVFLECVQDMDHENMFWYRQDPGLGLRLIYFSYDVKMKEKGDIPEGYSVSREKKERFSLILESASTNQTSMYLCASSFRTGGNSPLHFGNGTRLTVT.

This chain joins TRBV3-1 and TRBJ2-1; tentatively, D is TRBD1 (6 bases). Trimming removed 1 base at V and 5 bases at J, with 12 bases between. Germline CDR1 is LGHDT and CDR2 is YNNKEL (reference sequence). The CDR3 is 15 amino acids. This CDR3 is CASSQGRTENNEQFF. The CDR3 bases are TGTGCCAGCAGCCAAGGCCGGACAGAAAACAATGAGCAGTTCTTC.

V gene TRBV28 combines with J gene TRBJ2-1; D may be TRBD1 (5 bases). Germline V CDR1 and CDR2: MDHEN, SYDVKM. The CDR3 totals 12 residues. V was trimmed by 6 bases and J by 8 bases, leaving 11 bases between them. CDR3 region: CASRVDIDEQFF. CDR3 bases: TGTGCCAGCAGGGTGGACATCGATGAGCAGTTCTTC.

This clonotype has a handful of counts. The rearrangement uses TRBV20-1 and TRBJ1-5, with D perhaps matching TRBD1 (6 bases). Germline V gene data show CDR1 as DFQATT and CDR2 as SNEGSKA (reference sequence). The CDR3 is 16 amino acids. Trimming removed 3 bases at V and 1 base at J, with 16 bases between. CDR3 protein: CSASGGAGMSNQPQHF. For the CDR3, the DNA is TGCAGTGCTAGTGGGGGCGCGGGTATGAGCAATCAGCCCCAGCATTTT.

CDR3 residues: CASSNTGGGEKLFF. In nucleotides, the CDR3 is TGCGCCAGCAGCAATACAGGGGGCGGTGAAAAACTGTTTTTT. This chain joins TRBV5-1 and TRBJ1-4, with 9 bases that match TRBD1. This CDR3 contains 14 residues. V dropped 4 bases and J dropped 7; count of bases not matched to a gene: 5. Germline loops: CDR1 SGHRS, CDR2 YFSETQ.

This clonotype was seen a few times. The chain joins TRBV5-8 to TRBJ2-2, with TRBD1 identical over 8 bases. Germline CDR1 reads SGHTS; CDR2 reads YDEGEE. This CDR3 has 12 residues. V gave up 5 bases and J gave up 13 bases; unmatched junction bases: 7. The CDR3: CASRRTGYPLFF. The CDR3 DNA sequence: TGTGCCAGCAGGAGGACAGGGTACCCGCTGTTTTTT.

This clonotype was recorded a few times. The CDR3 DNA is TGCAGTGCGCGCGGGAGCCCCTACAATGAGCAGTTCTTC. Translation: CSARGSPYNEQFF. The V and J genes are TRBV20-1 and TRBJ2-1; TRBD2 agrees at 7 bases. CDR3 size: 13 residues. V gave up 6 bases and J gave up 2 bases; unmatched junction bases: 4. The germline V gene has CDR1 DFQATT and CDR2 SNEGSKA (reference sequence).

This CDR3 reads CARGQGKYEQYF. CDR3 sequence (DNA): TGTGCCCGAGGACAGGGGAAGTACGAGCAGTACTTC. The genes are TRBV21-1 and TRBJ2-7; the D call in the table, TRBD1, was not verified against the DNA. TRBV21-1 is assigned pseudogene status. The CDR3 length is 12 residues.

This clonotype was seen only a few times. This sequence joins TRBV7-2 and TRBJ2-2, with a weak D call TRBD1 (5 bases). This CDR3 contains 16 residues. Trimming left V 5 bases short and J 1 base short, with 14 bases between. CDR1 is SGHTA, CDR2 FQGNSA, per germline. CDR3 region: CASSTEQVLNTGELFF. CDR3 bases: TGTGCCAGCAGCACGGAACAGGTGCTGAACACCGGGGAGCTGTTTTTT.

The rearrangement links TRBV15 to TRBJ2-7; possible D gene TRBD2, 6 bases. The V and J ends lost 0 bases and 1 base respectively, with 16 bases between them. The CDR3 contains 17 residues. Per germline, CDR1 LNHNV and CDR2 YYDKDF (reference sequence). The CDR3 sequence is CATSRDPGTARSYEQYF. CDR3 bases: TGTGCCACCAGCAGAGATCCCGGGACTGCCAGATCCTACGAGCAGTACTTC.

The J gene is TRBJ2-3, the V gene TRBV5-5; D gene uncertain. The CDR3 loop spans 15 amino acids. V lost 6 bases to trimming and J lost 0 bases, with 14 bases between them. CDR1 and CDR2 from the germline V gene are SGHKS and YYEKEE (reference sequence). The CDR3 nucleotides read TGTGCCAGCAACAAAGCCCCCGGTAGCACAGATACGCAGTATTTT. Protein: CASNKAPGSTDTQYF.

There are a few counts of this clonotype. The chain uses TRBV7-2 and TRBJ2-1; D is unresolved. Between the trimmed V and J ends, which lost 1 base and 6 bases, there was a span of 7 bases. Germline V lookup: CDR1 SGHTA, CDR2 FQGNSA. The CDR3 length is 13 residues. The CDR3 here is CASSLGRINEQFF. The CDR3 DNA reads TGTGCCAGCAGCTTAGGGCGGATCAATGAGCAGTTCTTC. Complete variable domain (other parts from reference TRBV7-2 and TRBJ2-1): GAGVSQSPSNKVTEKGKDVELRCDPISGHTALYWYRQSLGQGLEFLIYFQGNSAPDKSGLPSDRFSAERTGGSVSTLTIQRTQQEDSAVYLCASSLGRINEQFFGPGTRLTVL.

This clonotype was found a few times. The genes are TRBV19 and TRBJ2-5, with a weak D call TRBD2 (6 bases). V gave up 1 base and J gave up 5 bases, with 14 bases separating them. The CDR3 has 15 amino acids. CDR1 and CDR2 from the germline V gene are LNHDA and SQIVND (reference sequence). CDR3 residues: CASSIGGADLETQYF. CDR3 sequence (DNA): TGTGCCAGTAGTATAGGCGGGGCGGATTTGGAGACCCAGTACTTC.

This clonotype was picked up a small number of times. This sequence joins TRBV5-6 and TRBJ2-5; D tentatively fits TRBD1 or TRBD2 (5 bases each). Trimming shortened V by 7 bases and J by 4 bases, and 14 bases separated the two germline ends. The CDR3 is made up of 13 amino acids. CDR1 is SGHDT and CDR2 is YYEEEE in the germline V gene. CDR3 DNA: TGTGCCAGCCGGGACGGCTATGGAGAGACCCAGTACTTC. It is translated as CASRDGYGETQYF.

This clonotype was observed a handful of times. The chain uses TRBV20-1 and TRBJ1-4; D remains ambiguous. V shed 3 bases and J shed 8 bases, with 13 bases lying between them. This CDR3 is built from 13 residues. Germline V lookup: CDR1 DFQATT, CDR2 SNEGSKA (reference sequence). In nucleotides, the CDR3 is TGCAGTGCTAGCTGGCGGGCCAGGGAAAAACTGTTTTTT. Its protein product is CSASWRAREKLFF.

This clonotype was seen a handful of times. The genes are TRBV5-1 and TRBJ1-2; D might be TRBD1 (5 bases). This CDR3 comprises 15 residues. With 0 bases removed from V and 4 bases from J, the gap between germline ends came to 13 bases. CDR1 and CDR2 (germline): SGHRS, YFSETQ. Here the CDR3 reads CASSLDPGQGYGYTF. DNA for the CDR3: TGCGCCAGCAGCTTGGATCCAGGGCAAGGCTATGGCTACACCTTC.

The rearrangement joins TRBV9 to TRBJ2-1; no definite D call. Trimming pared 6 bases from V and 0 bases from J, leaving 10 bases between. Germline V lookup: CDR1 SGDLS, CDR2 YYNGEE. The CDR3 spans 14 residues. CDR3 sequence: CASNHPGSYNEQFF. Written as DNA, the CDR3 is TGTGCCAGCAACCACCCGGGCTCCTACAATGAGCAGTTCTTC.